This T cell receptor beta chain appears in the sequencing data of a study of blood T cells in healthy people across ages. On the study more broadly: Capture via template switching afforded approximately one barcoded beta molecule per two T cells. Study outcomes and limitations: Changes in expanded clonotypes were possibly confounded, as the CMV status of donors was unknown.

J was trimmed by 0 bases and V by 4 bases; bases with no gene match: 3. CDR1 and CDR2 (germline): SGDLS, YYNGEE. This CDR3 comprises 16 residues. Concerning this clonotype: Its matching antigen is unknown.

The study drew donors from healthy Caucasian individuals in Russia aged about 6 to 100. Each sample yielded at least 5.5 micrograms of PBMC total RNA. A sample-barcoded 5' primer and a J-beta primer mix were used in a second PCR of about 7 to 11 cycles. TCRdb reanalysed the 5' RACE reads using MiXCR and keeps one entry per CDR3 protein. The top ten clones hold about 13% of a sample with about 620,000 distinct CDR3 sequences, about 50% of them seen once. The source material was blood. The clonotype was recovered from a woman older than 75 in good health. The rearrangement joins TRBV9 to TRBJ2-1; 11 bases agree with TRBD2. The CDR3 sequence is CASSTLAGGSYNEQFF. In DNA, the CDR3 is TGTGCCAGCAGCACCCTAGCGGGGGGCTCCTACAATGAGCAGTTCTTC.